Sequencing of this T cell receptor (beta chain) was carried out in a study of beta chain features in type 1 diabetes. Study outcomes and limitations: A cDNA-based sequencing approach could over-represent cells with high TCR expression. All four CD4+ subsets of Type 1 diabetes patients contained TCRB CDR3s that were moderately but significantly shorter. Researchers could not determine here whether HLA type influences TCRB rearrangement.

Investigators reverse transcribed all isolated RNA, so they sequenced expressed TCRB transcripts. Sequencing was performed with immunoSEQ multiplex PCR; in TCRdb, only in-frame clones are kept and a portion is missing. The repertoire has 240,000 or so clones, more than 11% of them found once; the top ten carry approximately 0.018%. This clone appeared a few times. Its antigen is not identified. Trimming removed 6 bases at V and 6 bases at J, with 12 bases between. Germline CDR1 is GTSNPN and CDR2 is SVGIG (reference sequence). CDR3 length equals 12 residues. This receptor was identified in a man younger than 45 with type 1 diabetes. What was sequenced was naive CD4+ T cells from blood. V is TRBV30 and J is TRBJ1-5; D is possibly TRBD1 (5 bases). The CDR3 DNA reads as TGTGCCTGCGGGACGGGGGTTCAGCCCCAGCATTTT. Amino acids: CACGTGVQPQHF.